What follows are 14 T cell receptor beta chains derived from one specimen sequenced in a study of a mutant IDH1 vaccine in newly diagnosed glioma. These receptors are not linked to any known antigen. Assay: immunoSEQ multiplex PCR; the TCRdb copy retains only in-frame clones and omits some. The table lists about 42,000 clones, approximately 85% of them singletons, with over 1.5% in the top ten. Time point noted: week 5, during vaccination. What each vaccine dose contained was 300 ug of mutant IDH1 20-mer peptide, accompanied by topical imiquimod. The material was PBMCs, obtained from a glioma patient whose treatment included an IDH1 peptide vaccine. These receptors all come from a man aged 40-49 years with glioma.

The rearrangement links TRBV29-1 to TRBJ2-1, with TRBD1 matching 7 bases. Unmatched junction bases numbered 8, after V lost 7 bases and J lost 5 bases. Germline-derived CDR1 and CDR2 are SQVTM and ANQGSEA. CDR3 size: 13 residues. CDR3 region: CSGLGTAHNEQFF. The CDR3 DNA reads as TGCAGCGGCCTCGGGACAGCACACAATGAGCAGTTCTTC.

The chain couples TRBV5-6 to TRBJ2-1; D ambiguous. CDR3 length equals 13 residues. From germline, CDR1 is SGHDT and CDR2 YYEEEE. The V end lost 7 bases, the J end lost 2 bases, and 10 bases lay between the germline ends. The CDR3 nucleotides read TGTGCCAGCGGTCCGGTGACCTACAATGAGCAGTTCTTC. Its protein product is CASGPVTYNEQFF.

V and J are TRBV7-2 and TRBJ2-5; unclear D gene. The CDR3 is 14 residues long. Trimming pared 0 bases from V and 7 bases from J, leaving 12 bases between. The germline CDR1 and CDR2 sequences are SGHTA and FQGNSA. CDR3 sequence reads: CASSLAARVGTQYF. CDR3 nucleotide sequence: TGTGCCAGCAGCTTAGCGGCTCGGGTCGGGACCCAGTACTTC.

The chain has TRBV19 and TRBJ1-1; 8 nucleotides match TRBD1. J was trimmed by 1 base and V by 9 bases; bases with no gene match: 7. The CDR3 is 14 amino acids. Germline values: CDR1 LNHDA, CDR2 SQIVND (reference sequence). CDR3 in DNA: TGTGCCAGAAGACAGGGGAGGAGGAACACTGAAGCTTTCTTT. It is translated as CARRQGRRNTEAFF.

V usage is TRBV5-6 and J usage is TRBJ1-2; D gene uncertain. Germline V gives CDR1 SGHDT, CDR2 YYEEEE. The CDR3 loop spans 14 amino acids. The V end lost 4 bases, the J end lost 0 bases, and 10 bases lay between the germline ends. As DNA, the CDR3 is TGTGCCAGCAGCGTTGGTAGGTCTAACTATGGCTACACCTTC. Its translation is CASSVGRSNYGYTF.

The chain links TRBV5-1 to TRBJ2-5; 7 bases are shared with TRBD1. This CDR3 is built from 15 residues. V dropped 6 bases and J dropped 4; count of bases not matched to a gene: 12. Germline CDR1 reads SGHRS; CDR2 reads YFSETQ. The CDR3 coding sequence is TGCGCCAGCACCGAACAGGGGTTAGGCGGAGAGACCCAGTACTTC. As protein: CASTEQGLGGETQYF. Looking up the rest from reference TRBV5-1 and TRBJ2-5 gives the full variable domain: KAGVTQTPRYLIKTRGQQVTLSCSPISGHRSVSWYQQTPGQGLQFLFEYFSETQRNKGNFPGRFSGRQFSNSRSEMNVSTLELGDSALYLCASTEQGLGGETQYFGPGTRLLVL.

V usage is TRBV5-1 and J usage is TRBJ2-3, with a possible D match to TRBD2 (6 bases). Germline CDR1 reads SGHRS; CDR2 reads YFSETQ. CDR3 length: 13 residues. The germline V and J ends were trimmed by 5 bases and 3 bases, with 10 bases remaining between them. CDR3 protein: CASREGLTDTQYF. The CDR3 DNA reads as TGCGCCAGCAGGGAGGGACTTACAGATACGCAGTATTTT.

This clone has a single count. The chain combines TRBV7-2 with TRBJ1-1, with a tentative D call TRBD1 (6 bases). The CDR3 consists of 13 residues. With 5 bases removed from V and 1 base from J, the gap between germline ends came to 8 bases. Per germline, CDR1 SGHTA and CDR2 FQGNSA. CDR3 nucleotide sequence: TGTGCCAGCAGCCGACAGGAGAACACTGAAGCTTTCTTT. Its translation: CASSRQENTEAFF.

This clone was observed a handful of times. V is TRBV19 and J is TRBJ2-5; 10 nucleotides line up with TRBD1. The CDR3 has 16 amino acids. Germline values: CDR1 LNHDA, CDR2 SQIVND (reference sequence). V was pared by 4 bases and J by 5 bases, with 10 bases of the junction left unmatched. CDR3 in amino acids: CASSTKTGGGTETQYF. The CDR3 DNA follows: TGTGCCAGTAGTACCAAGACAGGGGGCGGAACTGAGACCCAGTACTTC.

This rearrangement joins TRBV2 to TRBJ2-3; no clear D gene. Germline V gene data show CDR1 as SNHLY and CDR2 as FYNNEI. V lost 0 bases, J lost 0 bases, and 4 bases lay in between. The CDR3 runs 14 residues. The CDR3 DNA reads as TGTGCCAGCAGTGAAGCCTTCAGCACAGATACGCAGTATTTT. Encoded protein: CASSEAFSTDTQYF.

The J gene is TRBJ2-2, the V gene TRBV5-4; D is undetermined. The germline gives CDR1 SGHNT, CDR2 YYREEE (reference sequence). The CDR3 has 16 amino acids. Trimming took off 0 bases at V and 6 bases at J, with 15 bases between the two ends. CDR3 sequence: CASSLEYGPRPGELFF. DNA of the CDR3: TGTGCCAGCAGCTTGGAGTACGGCCCGAGGCCCGGGGAGCTGTTTTTT.

The V gene is TRBV7-9, the J gene TRBJ2-3; no firm D call. Trimming shortened V by 1 base and J by 2 bases, and 7 bases separated the two germline ends. Germline V gene data show CDR1 as SEHNR and CDR2 as FQNEAQ (reference sequence). The CDR3 is made up of 14 amino acids. The CDR3 DNA is TGTGCCAGCAGCTTAGGCGTAAACACAGATACGCAGTATTTT. This codes for CASSLGVNTDTQYF. Using reference TRBV7-9 and TRBJ2-3 for the parts outside the CDR3, the full variable domain is DTGVSQNPRHKITKRGQNVTFRCDPISEHNRLYWYRQTLGQGPEFLTYFQNEAQLEKSRLLSDRFSAERPKGSFSTLEIQRTEQGDSAMYLCASSLGVNTDTQYFGPGTRLTVL.

The J gene is TRBJ2-7, the V gene TRBV9; no definite D call. The CDR3 runs to 15 residues. The V end lost 3 bases, the J end lost 7 bases, and 20 bases lay between the germline ends. Germline CDR1 SGDLS, CDR2 YYNGEE. CDR3 DNA sequence: TGTGCCAGCAGCGGCTATGAGAGCCAAACAGAAGAGCAGTACTTC. Its protein product is CASSGYESQTEEQYF.

The CDR3 reads CASSVQGWGEQYF. CDR3 bases: TGTGCCAGCAGCGTTCAGGGTTGGGGTGAGCAGTACTTC. V gene TRBV9 combines with J gene TRBJ2-7, with D maybe TRBD1 (5 bases). The CDR3 sequence is 13 residues long. Trimming took 2 bases from V and 7 from J, leaving 13 bases between them. Germline CDR1 and CDR2: SGDLS and YYNGEE. The full variable domain, its missing parts supplied by reference TRBV9 and TRBJ2-7, is DSGVTQTPKHLITATGQRVTLRCSPRSGDLSVYWYQQSLDQGLQFLIQYYNGEERAKGNILERFSAQQFPDLHSELNLSSLELGDSALYFCASSVQGWGEQYFGPGTRLTVT.